The 10 T cell receptor beta chains below all came from one sample that was sequenced in a study of cytomegalovirus exposure and HLA in healthy donors. It was with 60 Vbeta and 13 Jbeta primers that the PCR ran. The repertoire was sequenced with immunoSEQ multiplex PCR; TCRdb's copy has only in-frame clones and lacks some. The table includes under 170,000 clones, 63% detected once. Sequencing input: PBMCs. The origin of the receptors is a woman aged 55 to 70 in good health and CMV-seropositive.

V and J are TRBV27 and TRBJ2-5, with TRBD2 matching over 15 bases. The CDR3 contains 16 residues. J lost 3 bases, V lost 5 bases, and 4 bases had no gene match. Per the germline V gene, CDR1 is MNHEY and CDR2 is SMNVEV (reference sequence). The CDR3 DNA reads as TGTGCCAGCAGTCCGTGGACTAGCGGGGGGGAAGAGACCCAGTACTTC. Translating gives CASSPWTSGGEETQYF.

The J gene is TRBJ2-3, the V gene TRBV29-1; 9 nucleotides align to TRBD2. Germline V gene data show CDR1 as SQVTM and CDR2 as ANQGSEA. The CDR3 runs 14 residues. V shed 6 bases, J shed 6 bases, and the junction held 10 bases outside the gene matches. CDR3 region: CSVRSSGSRDTQYF. The DNA of the CDR3 is TGCAGCGTCCGCAGTAGCGGGAGTAGGGATACGCAGTATTTT.

The chain couples TRBV7-8 to TRBJ2-6, with D hard to call. This CDR3 is built from 18 residues. V lost 1 base to trimming and J lost 0 bases, with 13 bases between them. The germline V gene encodes CDR1 SGHVS and CDR2 FQNEAQ. The CDR3 loop is CASSLVTFGVSGANVLTF. In DNA form, the CDR3 reads TGTGCCAGCAGCTTAGTTACATTCGGAGTCTCTGGGGCCAACGTCCTGACTTTC.

This clone was counted once. The chain recombines TRBV6-1 with TRBJ2-1, with 11 bases lining up with TRBD2. The V gene end was trimmed by 4 bases and the J gene end by 12 bases; junction bases not matched to a gene: 11. The CDR3 is made up of 15 amino acids. Germline lookup yields CDR1 MNHNS and CDR2 SASEGT. The CDR3 spells CASSGGLAVFSGQFF. In nucleotides, the CDR3 is TGTGCCAGCAGTGGGGGACTAGCGGTTTTCAGCGGGCAGTTCTTC.

The chain couples TRBV2 to TRBJ2-1; D unclear. CDR1 SNHLY and CDR2 FYNNEI come from the germline V gene. V dropped 3 bases and J dropped 4 bases, with 16 bases sitting between them. The CDR3 extends over 16 amino acids. This chain's CDR3 is CASSEEQTLGYNEQFF. The CDR3 region has the DNA TGTGCCAGCAGTGAGGAGCAGACCCTCGGGTACAATGAGCAGTTCTTC.

V usage is TRBV19 and J usage is TRBJ2-7; the match to TRBD2 covers 13 bases. There are 14 residues in the CDR3. CDR1 LNHDA and CDR2 SQIVND come from the germline V gene (reference sequence). V gave up 6 bases and J gave up 4 bases; unmatched junction bases: 3. This CDR3 is CASSLGLAGYEQYF. Written as DNA, the CDR3 is TGTGCCAGTAGCCTGGGACTAGCGGGGTACGAGCAGTACTTC.

The chain combines TRBV19 with TRBJ1-4; 7 bases align to TRBD1. The germline CDR1 and CDR2 sequences are LNHDA and SQIVND (reference sequence). Trimming cost V 3 bases and J 0 bases; bases outside gene matches: 10. The CDR3 sequence is 18 residues long. CDR3 in amino acids: CASSMGAQGRATNEKLFF. The DNA of the CDR3 is TGTGCCAGTAGTATGGGGGCACAGGGGCGAGCAACTAATGAAAAACTGTTTTTT.

This chain connects TRBV6-5 to TRBJ2-5; 8 nucleotides agree with TRBD1. The junction had 6 bases not matched to a gene; V was cut back by 10 bases and J by 5 bases. The CDR3 has 12 residues. The V gene's germline CDR1 is MNHEY and CDR2 SVGAGI. The chain's CDR3 is CATRGLGETQYF. CDR3 in DNA: TGTGCCACCAGGGGGCTGGGGGAGACCCAGTACTTC.

The rearrangement joins TRBV15 to TRBJ1-3, with a tentative D call TRBD1 (5 bases). This CDR3 has 15 amino acids. In germline, CDR1 is LNHNV, CDR2 YYDKDF (reference sequence). V lost 3 bases to trimming and J lost 0 bases, with 9 bases between them. CDR3: CATSSPRVSGNTIYF. The CDR3 coding sequence is TGTGCCACCAGCAGCCCCAGGGTCTCTGGAAACACCATATATTTT.

The chain has TRBV4-3 and TRBJ1-5; no clear D. The CDR3 length is 15 residues. V lost 3 bases, J lost 3 bases, and 12 bases lay in between. CDR1 and CDR2 (germline): LGHNA, YSLEER. The CDR3 coding sequence is TGCGCCAGCAGCCATGACGGCGGCAACAATCAGCCCCAGCATTTT. Encoded protein: CASSHDGGNNQPQHF.